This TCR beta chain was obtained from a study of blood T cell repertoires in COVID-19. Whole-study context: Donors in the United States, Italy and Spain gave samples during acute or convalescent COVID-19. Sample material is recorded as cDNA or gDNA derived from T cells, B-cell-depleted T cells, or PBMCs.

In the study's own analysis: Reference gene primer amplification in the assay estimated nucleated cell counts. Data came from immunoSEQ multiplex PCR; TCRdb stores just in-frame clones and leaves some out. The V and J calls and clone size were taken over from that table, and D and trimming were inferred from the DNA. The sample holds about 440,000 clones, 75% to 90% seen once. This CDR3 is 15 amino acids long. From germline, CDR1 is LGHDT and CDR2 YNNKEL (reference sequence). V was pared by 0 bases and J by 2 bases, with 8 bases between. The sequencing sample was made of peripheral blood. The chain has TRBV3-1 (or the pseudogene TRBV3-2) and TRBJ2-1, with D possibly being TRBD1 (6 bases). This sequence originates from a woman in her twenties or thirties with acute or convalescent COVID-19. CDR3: CASSQEGAPYNEQFF. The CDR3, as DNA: TGTGCCAGCAGCCAAGAGGGGGCACCCTACAATGAGCAGTTCTTC.